This is a list of T cell receptor beta chains from one sample in a study of T cells after yellow fever vaccination. TCRdb reprocessed the 5' RACE reads via MiXCR and lists one record per CDR3 protein. The table includes roughly 350,000 distinct CDR3 sequences, 4.1% detected once. The sequenced sample was PBMCs, obtained 5 days after the yellow fever booster vaccination. All receptors come from a man aged 18 to 29 who received the YFV17D yellow fever vaccine. Both conserved end residues are part of each CDR3. D genes are given only for firm matches. The size field is filled for only some rows; it gives once, few, many or a size class.

abundance: few
d_gene: -
j_gene: TRBJ1-4
len: 14
v_gene: TRBV6-5
CDR3aa: CASSYGRGAEKLFF
CDR3nt: TGTGCCAGCAGCTATGGGCGAGGAGCTGAAAAACTGTTTTTT

abundance: -
d_gene: TRBD1
j_gene: TRBJ2-1
len: 19
v_gene: TRBV19
CDR3aa: CASSIGRQGAMTSYNEQFF
CDR3nt: TGTGCCAGTAGTATAGGGAGACAGGGGGCCATGACGTCCTACAATGAGCAGTTCTTC

abundance: many
d_gene: -
j_gene: TRBJ2-1
len: 14
v_gene: TRBV5-1
CDR3aa: CASSLERFGTEQFF
CDR3nt: TGCGCCAGCAGCTTGGAGAGGTTTGGGACTGAGCAGTTCTTC

abundance: -
d_gene: -
j_gene: TRBJ1-1
len: 16
v_gene: TRBV4-1
CDR3aa: CASSQDGRVPRAEAFF
CDR3nt: TGCGCCAGCAGCCAAGACGGCCGGGTACCCCGCGCTGAAGCTTTCTTT

abundance: many
d_gene: -
j_gene: TRBJ1-1
len: 13
v_gene: TRBV19
CDR3aa: CASRDGGAFEAFF
CDR3nt: TGTGCCAGTAGGGACGGGGGCGCTTTTGAAGCTTTCTTT

abundance: -
d_gene: TRBD1
j_gene: TRBJ1-2
len: 13
v_gene: TRBV19
CDR3aa: CASSVDRAGGYTF
CDR3nt: TGTGCCAGTAGTGTGGACAGGGCAGGTGGCTACACCTTC

abundance: few
d_gene: -
j_gene: TRBJ1-5
len: 14
v_gene: TRBV20-1
CDR3aa: CSARDRAVSQPQHF
CDR3nt: TGCAGTGCTAGAGATCGGGCGGTGAGTCAGCCCCAGCATTTT

abundance: many
d_gene: TRBD1
j_gene: TRBJ1-4
len: 14
v_gene: TRBV4-1
CDR3aa: CASSPGQGIEKLFF
CDR3nt: TGCGCCAGCAGCCCGGGACAGGGTATAGAAAAACTGTTTTTT

abundance: few
d_gene: -
j_gene: TRBJ2-3
len: 13
v_gene: TRBV13
CDR3aa: CASSRRGTDTQYF
CDR3nt: TGTGCCAGCAGCCGCAGGGGCACAGATACGCAGTATTTT

abundance: few
d_gene: -
j_gene: TRBJ1-1
len: 15
v_gene: TRBV7-8
CDR3aa: CASSPASTMNTEAFF
CDR3nt: TGTGCCAGCAGCCCCGCTAGTACGATGAACACTGAAGCTTTCTTT

abundance: many
d_gene: -
j_gene: TRBJ1-1
len: 12
v_gene: TRBV30
CDR3aa: CAWSVDGREAFF
CDR3nt: TGTGCCTGGAGTGTGGACGGTCGGGAAGCTTTCTTT